This T cell receptor (beta chain) was identified in a study of T cell responses to AZD1222 COVID-19 vaccine. Study outcomes and limitations: Spike was spanned by vaccine-associated CD4 TCRs, which were dominant at 160-218 and 743-854.

This clone was picked up one time. Its antigen is unidentified. The CDR3 length is 16 residues. The ends were cut back, 1 base at V and 2 bases at J, with 12 bases in the middle. CDR1 and CDR2 (germline): SGHTA, FQGNSA. The repertoire was sequenced with immunoSEQ multiplex PCR; TCRdb's copy has only in-frame clones and lacks some. Among around 81,000 clones, roughly four fifths were seen once, and the ten largest hold 2.9%. The input for sequencing was peripheral blood, taken on day 0 of AZD1222 vaccination. The chain links TRBV7-2 to TRBJ1-5; D not resolved. The clonotype originates from an adult in good health. CDR3 region: CASSLETGRGNQPQHF. CDR3 in DNA: TGTGCCAGCAGCTTAGAGACGGGCCGGGGCAATCAGCCCCAGCATTTT.